The source of this T cell receptor beta chain is a study of T cells expressing NK-cell markers. Study at large: Seven of the eight sequenced donors were classified as HCMV-seropositive, and one was classified as seronegative.

CDR1 and CDR2 (germline): SGHRS, YFSETQ. The CDR3 length is 13 residues. Findings and limits, study-wide: Certain NKG2C+ T cell clones were expanded, and their HCMV specificity remained unclear. For roughly 6 donors, the dominant NKG2C+ clonotypes made up roughly 1.0-7.0% of their CD8+ T cells.

On this clonotype itself: Antigen unknown.

The cDNA for TCR beta came from 5'RACE template switching with UMIs. TCRdb re-analyzed the 5' RACE reads; it lists each CDR3 protein once, without DNA. The table gives 200,000 to 300,000 distinct CDR3 sequences; the top ten clones make up more than 3.5% of it. This chain connects TRBV5-1 to TRBJ2-7; the D call from TCRdb, TRBD2, cannot be confirmed without DNA. The sequenced sample was blood T cells: a sorted CD56 or NKG2C T cell subset, CD4+ or CD8+ T cells, or bulk PBMC T cells (not recorded which). The TCR comes from a woman between 18 and 70 years old in good health. CDR3: CASSPGTAGKQYF. Full variable domain (remainder filled in from reference TRBV5-1 and TRBJ2-7): KAGVTQTPRYLIKTRGQQVTLSCSPISGHRSVSWYQQTPGQGLQFLFEYFSETQRNKGNFPGRFSGRQFSNSRSEMNVSTLELGDSALYLCASSPGTAGKQYFGPGTRLTVT.